The clone carrying this T cell receptor (beta chain) was counted only a few times. These data are taken from a study of T cell repertoires in cytomegalovirus infection. TCRdb re-analysed the reads in MiXCR, keeping a single row per CDR3 protein. The sample carries about 440,000 distinct CDR3 sequences, 25% to 40% recorded once. This TCR was sampled from a human donor in good health (CMV status not recorded). Some clones in this sample may be carry-over from other donors' samples. The specimen was PBMCs.

The CDR3 DNA follows: TGTGCCAGTAGTCCCACAGCCGTTACCTCTTTCTATGGCTACACCTTC. Its protein product is CASSPTAVTSFYGYTF. This sequence joins TRBV19 and TRBJ1-2; D gene uncertain. The germline V gene has CDR1 LNHDA and CDR2 SQIVND (reference sequence). Trimming removed 5 bases from V and 4 bases from J, with 20 bases in between. The CDR3 length is 16 residues.